This T cell receptor beta chain was identified during a study of blood T cell repertoires in COVID-19 (dated by TCRdb to the early 2020s). At the level of the whole study: Collaborator samples came from the United States, Italy and Spain and covered acute and convalescent phases of COVID-19. The material from the prospective study consisted of cDNA or gDNA derived from T cells, B-cell-depleted T cells, or PBMCs. The dataset comprised deeply sampled blood TCRbeta repertoires from subjects exposed to, actively infected with, or recovered from COVID-19. Nearly every sample came with metadata listing a de-identified subject ID, COVID-19 status, age in years and sex. Where available, HLA class I and class II types were obtained from metadata supplied by the sample provider rather than from assay-based typing. A freely available public database, intended as a resource for researchers studying the immune response to SARS-CoV-2, is where the repertoires were released. The samples were drawn from the first 160 participants of the ongoing ImmuneRACE study and from over 950 subjects provided by 6 global collaborators.

In the prospective study, participants were 18 to 89 years old, resided in fewer than 25 geographic areas of the United States, and were enrolled through a virtual design. In the prospective study, cohorts were assigned on the basis of participant-reported clinical history obtained from a screening survey and a study questionnaire. Recovered participants in ImmuneRACE Cohort 3 were defined as having two consecutive negative NP/OP PCR tests, clearance from a healthcare professional, or resolution of symptoms. In the prospective study, whole blood, serum and a nasopharyngeal or oropharyngeal swab were collected from each participant by mobile phlebotomists. Over an approximately 2-month period, participants in the prospective study had the option of providing additional blood draws and questionnaires. Blood samples from the prospective study were shipped frozen or at room temperature prior to DNA extraction.

Beyond this particular receptor, the publication reports: The amount of clinical and demographic metadata varied by source and participant and was provided uncurated.

CDR1 and CDR2 are drawn from the germline V gene: SQVTM, ANQGSEA. Reading from cysteine to phenylalanine, the CDR3 counts 16 amino acids. Kept here is only the CDR3 DNA, which spans 48 bases and is read in frame from base 1. Ends trimmed: V by 2 bases, J by 4 bases; bases unmatched to a gene: 5. TCRbeta CDR3 regions were amplified from genomic DNA using the immunoSEQ Assay, a bias-controlled multiplex PCR. As for the original processing: Nucleated cell counts per sample were estimated from amplification of reference gene primers within the assay. Sequence reads were collapsed and filtered to measure the absolute abundance of every unique TCRbeta CDR3 rearrangement. Productive Simpson clonality was computed per sample as the square root of Simpson's diversity index over productive rearrangements. TCRdb retrieved this table from immuneACCESS and kept in-frame rearrangements only. Not all clones are present; in checked studies, unresolved V genes account for under half, and no reason is known for the remainder. D and trimming were read from the DNA, whereas the V and J calls and clone size are those reported in that table. The sample contains around 250,000 clones, approximately 83% of them found a single time. The top ten clonotypes cover 1.9% of the sample.

As to this clone: Its specific antigen is unknown. It has no much larger one-base neighbor in the sample; base qualities were not kept.

This sequence originates from a woman in her 50s who had recovered from COVID-19. The rearrangement combines TRBV29-1 with TRBJ2-1; the central 13 bases match TRBD2. The material sequenced was PBMCs or T cells enriched from blood (not recorded which). The CDR3 reads as follows: CSVEPGTSGEYNEQFF. The sequenced DNA: TGCAGCGTTGAACCCGGGACTAGCGGGGAGTACAATGAGCAGTTCTTC.